This TCR beta chain is drawn from a study of blood T cell repertoires in COVID-19. Clones were sequenced by immunoSEQ multiplex PCR, and TCRdb holds only the in-frame ones, with some missing. Of 300,000 to 450,000 clones detected, 88% appear once; the ten largest clones hold approximately 1%. Participant-reported clinical history was the basis for cohort assignment. The CDR3 has 13 amino acids. Germline loops: CDR1 SGHVS, CDR2 FNYEAQ. The V and J ends lost 4 bases and 3 bases respectively, with 6 bases between them. The sequencing sample was made of PBMCs or T cells enriched from blood (not recorded which). The chain uses TRBV7-6 and TRBJ2-2; D gene ambiguous. The sequence derives from a woman aged 25 to 45 who had been exposed to COVID-19. CDR3 DNA sequence: TGTGCCAGCAGCTCACAGTACACCGGGGAGCTGTTTTTT. It codes for CASSSQYTGELFF.